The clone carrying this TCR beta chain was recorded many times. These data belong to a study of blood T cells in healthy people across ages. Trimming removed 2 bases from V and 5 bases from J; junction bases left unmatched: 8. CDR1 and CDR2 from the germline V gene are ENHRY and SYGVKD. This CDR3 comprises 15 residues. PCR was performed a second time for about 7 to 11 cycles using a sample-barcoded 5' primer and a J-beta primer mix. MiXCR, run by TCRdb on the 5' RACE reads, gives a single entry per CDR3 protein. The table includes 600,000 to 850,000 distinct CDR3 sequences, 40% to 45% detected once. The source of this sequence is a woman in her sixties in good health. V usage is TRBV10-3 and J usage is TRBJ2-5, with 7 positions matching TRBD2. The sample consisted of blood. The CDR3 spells CAISERTRGGETQYF. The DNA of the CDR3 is TGTGCCATCAGTGAGAGGACCCGGGGAGGGGAGACCCAGTACTTC.